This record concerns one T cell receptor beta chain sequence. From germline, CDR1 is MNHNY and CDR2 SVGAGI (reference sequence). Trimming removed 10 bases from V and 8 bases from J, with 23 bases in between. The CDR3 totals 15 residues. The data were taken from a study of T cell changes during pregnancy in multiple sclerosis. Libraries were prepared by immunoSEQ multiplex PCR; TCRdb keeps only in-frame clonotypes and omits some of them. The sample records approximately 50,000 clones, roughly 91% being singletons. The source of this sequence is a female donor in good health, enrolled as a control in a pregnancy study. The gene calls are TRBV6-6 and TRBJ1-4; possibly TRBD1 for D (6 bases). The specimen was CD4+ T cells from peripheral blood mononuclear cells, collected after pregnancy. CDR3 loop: CATMQGIRNSEKLFF. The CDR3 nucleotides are TGTGCCACCATGCAGGGGATACGGAACTCGGAAAAACTGTTTTTT.